What follows are 28 T cell receptor beta chains derived from one specimen sequenced in a study of T cell responses to AZD1222 COVID-19 vaccine. Method: immunoSEQ multiplex PCR; TCRdb's copy keeps in-frame clones and lacks some. The sample records about 110,000 clones, 82% being singletons. Source: peripheral blood, taken on day 0 of AZD1222 vaccination. These receptors all come from an adult in good health.

This clone appeared many times. This chain joins TRBV2 and TRBJ2-5, with D maybe TRBD1 (5 bases). The CDR3 spans 13 residues. Germline V gene lookup returns CDR1 SNHLY and CDR2 FYNNEI. V gave up 5 bases and J gave up 7 bases, with 14 bases separating them. CDR3 sequence reads: CASSLGDGVTQYF. The CDR3 DNA sequence: TGTGCCAGCAGTCTAGGGGATGGGGTGACCCAGTACTTC.

The CDR3 sequence: CASTLLISPDGNYGYTF. CDR3 coding DNA: TGTGCCAGCACCCTCTTGATTTCTCCAGACGGAAACTATGGCTACACCTTC. This chain connects TRBV11-2 to TRBJ1-2; D remains ambiguous. Trimming shortened V by 7 bases and J by 2 bases, and 23 bases separated the two germline ends. CDR1 SGHAT and CDR2 FQNNGV come from the germline V gene. The CDR3 has 17 residues. The whole variable domain, filled in from reference TRBV11-2 and TRBJ1-2, reads EAGVAQSPRYKIIEKRQSVAFWCNPISGHATLYWYQQILGQGPKLLIQFQNNGVVDDSQLPKDRFSAERLKGVDSTLKIQPAKLEDSAVYLCASTLLISPDGNYGYTFGSGTRLTVV.

This clone was seen only once. The gene calls are TRBV4-2 and TRBJ2-5; 9 bases map to TRBD2. The length of the CDR3 is 16 residues. CDR1 is LGHNA and CDR2 is YNFKEQ in the germline V gene. Germline trimming cut 0 bases from V and 3 bases from J; bases unmatched to any gene: 5. The CDR3 DNA sequence: TGTGCCAGCAGCCAAGAAGCGGGGGGAGGAGAAGAGACCCAGTACTTC. It translates to CASSQEAGGGEETQYF.

This chain joins TRBV5-1 and TRBJ2-7; TRBD1 matches 9 bases. CDR1 and CDR2 from the germline V gene are SGHRS and YFSETQ. The CDR3 is 16 amino acids. V lost 0 bases, J lost 6 bases, and 10 bases stayed unmatched. In DNA, the CDR3 is TGCGCCAGCAGCTTGGGAACCGGGACAGGGTTTCGCGAGCAGTACTTC. This encodes CASSLGTGTGFREQYF.

The V call is TRBV5-4, the J call TRBJ1-6; tentatively, D is TRBD1 (6 bases). CDR1 and CDR2 from the germline V gene are SGHNT and YYREEE (reference sequence). Trimming cost V 0 bases and J 10 bases, with 17 bases left between them. The CDR3 spans 16 residues. In nucleotides, the CDR3 is TGTGCCAGCAGCTTGGCATCGGGGGGGCTTGGGTCACCCCTCCACTTT. Amino acid sequence: CASSLASGGLGSPLHF.

The gene calls are TRBV9 and TRBJ1-5, with 9 positions matching TRBD1. V lost 3 bases and J lost 4; bases outside the gene matches: 2. CDR3 size: 14 residues. In germline, CDR1 is SGDLS, CDR2 YYNGEE. The CDR3 reads CASSGGTGNQPQHF. In DNA, the CDR3 is TGTGCCAGCAGCGGCGGGACAGGGAATCAGCCCCAGCATTTT.

CDR3: CASSELATTDTQYF. The DNA for the CDR3 is TGTGCCAGCAGTGAACTAGCGACCACAGATACGCAGTATTTT. The chain carries TRBV6-4 and TRBJ2-3; 7 positions match TRBD2. Germline lookup yields CDR1 MRHNA and CDR2 SNTAGT. This CDR3 has 14 residues. V shed 3 bases, J shed 2 bases, and the junction held 2 bases outside the gene matches.

This chain connects TRBV7-2 to TRBJ1-1; no clear D gene. Looked up from germline, CDR1 is SGHTA and CDR2 is FQGNSA. This CDR3 has 15 amino acids. V shed 2 bases and J shed 3 bases, with 13 bases lying between them. In nucleotides, the CDR3 is TGTGCCAGCAGCTTACGTCGGGGAGACGACACTGAAGCTTTCTTT. Its protein product is CASSLRRGDDTEAFF.

The CDR3 DNA sequence: TGTGCCAGCAGTTTAAGACAGTACAATGAGCAGTTCTTC. Its translation is CASSLRQYNEQFF. The chain is built from TRBV12-3 or TRBV12-4 and TRBJ2-1, with D perhaps matching TRBD1 (5 bases). Trimming stripped 2 bases from V and 4 bases from J, with 6 bases between. The CDR3 length is 13 residues.

The chain employs TRBV4-2 and TRBJ1-4, with 8 bases that match TRBD1. Germline-derived CDR1 and CDR2 are LGHNA and YNFKEQ. Trimming removed 0 bases from V and 8 bases from J; junction bases left unmatched: 8. This CDR3 is 16 amino acids long. CDR3 sequence: CASSQERTGKGEKLFF. DNA for the CDR3: TGTGCCAGCAGCCAAGAAAGGACAGGGAAAGGAGAAAAACTGTTTTTT.

The chain recombines TRBV18 with TRBJ1-2; possible D gene TRBD1, 5 bases. The V gene's germline CDR1 is KGHSH and CDR2 LQKENI. V was trimmed by 5 bases and J by 8 bases, leaving 24 bases between them. This CDR3 is 16 amino acids long. The CDR3 nucleotides read TGTGCCAGCTCAGGGGGTCAGTGGATCGAAGTCAGCGGCTACACCTTC. As protein: CASSGGQWIEVSGYTF.

The chain uses TRBV5-4 and TRBJ1-1, with TRBD1 matching over 7 bases. The V gene end was trimmed by 0 bases and the J gene end by 2 bases; junction bases not matched to a gene: 4. Germline V gene lookup returns CDR1 SGHNT and CDR2 YYREEE (reference sequence). This CDR3 is 15 amino acids long. Here the CDR3 reads CASSLGQGPNTEAFF. CDR3 DNA sequence: TGTGCCAGCAGCTTGGGACAGGGTCCCAACACTGAAGCTTTCTTT.

V and J are TRBV4-3 and TRBJ1-5, with D unclear. CDR3 length: 14 amino acids. Germline CDR1 LGHNA, CDR2 YSLEER. The V and J ends lost 0 bases and 10 bases respectively, with 13 bases between them. The chain's CDR3 is CASSQEIGLQPQHF. CDR3 sequence (DNA): TGCGCCAGCAGCCAAGAAATCGGCTTGCAACCCCAGCATTTT.

The V and J genes are TRBV7-2 and TRBJ2-7; TRBD2 might be the D (6 bases). The CDR3 extends over 12 amino acids. CDR1 and CDR2 from the germline V gene are SGHTA and FQGNSA. V lost 4 bases and J 12 bases, leaving 16 bases between the germline ends. As DNA, the CDR3 is TGTGCCAGCAGCTGCGAGAGGAGGGGAGGGTACTTC. Amino acids: CASSCERRGGYF.

This chain joins TRBV10-3 and TRBJ1-2, with TRBD1 matching over 9 bases. Germline V lookup: CDR1 ENHRY, CDR2 SYGVKD. The CDR3 loop spans 13 amino acids. V shed 7 bases and J 6 bases; nucleotides not matched to a gene: 6. The CDR3 DNA reads TGTGCCATCAACGACAGGGGGAGTGATGGCTACACCTTC. This gives the protein CAINDRGSDGYTF.

This chain links TRBV21-1 with TRBJ1-4. TRBV21-1 has pseudogene status. The CDR3 sequence is 15 residues long. CDR3 nucleotide sequence: TGTGCCAGCAGCGCGGGGGCCCAAGACATTGAAAAACTGTTTTTT. Amino acids: CASSAGAQDIEKLFF.

The genes are TRBV5-1 and TRBJ2-7; 8 nucleotides agree with TRBD1. Germline CDR1 SGHRS, CDR2 YFSETQ. Losses at the gene ends were 5 bases for V and 2 bases for J; bases not matched to a gene: 15. The CDR3 sequence is 17 residues long. The CDR3 DNA reads as TGCGCCAGCAGACCCAGGACAGGGCCCTTCCGGACCTACGAGCAGTACTTC. Protein: CASRPRTGPFRTYEQYF.

The V and J genes are TRBV10-2 and TRBJ2-7; 8 positions agree with TRBD1. From germline, CDR1 is WSHSY and CDR2 SAAADI. The V segment lost 2 bases and the J segment 2 bases; nucleotides outside the gene matches: 8. This CDR3 comprises 16 residues. The CDR3, as DNA: TGCGCCAGCAGTGAGGGACAGGGACCCTTTACCTACGAGCAGTACTTC. Amino acids: CASSEGQGPFTYEQYF.

The chain uses TRBV3-1 (or the pseudogene TRBV3-2) and TRBJ2-2, with 10 bases that match TRBD2. The CDR3 has 18 amino acids. The V gene's germline CDR1 is LGHDT and CDR2 YNNKEL (reference sequence). Trimming at V came to 7 bases and at J to 4 bases, leaving 15 bases not matched to a gene. CDR3: CASNPSSGGASGTGELFF. The DNA for the CDR3 is TGTGCCAGCAACCCAAGCAGCGGGGGGGCATCGGGCACCGGGGAGCTGTTTTTT.

This clone is categorized as medium-sized. The chain carries TRBV4-3 and TRBJ1-1; D is ambiguous. Per germline, CDR1 LGHNA and CDR2 YSLEER. V lost 4 bases, J lost 1 base, and 7 bases lay in between. This CDR3 comprises 13 residues. Here the CDR3 reads CASSRARNTEAFF. The CDR3 DNA follows: TGCGCCAGCAGCCGGGCCAGGAACACTGAAGCTTTCTTT.

This chain connects TRBV7-3 to TRBJ1-1; D may be TRBD1 (5 bases). The CDR3 runs to 14 residues. Deletions cut 3 bases from V and 0 bases from J, with 8 bases between. CDR1 SGHTA and CDR2 FQGTGA come from the germline V gene. In DNA, the CDR3 is TGTGCCAGCAGCTTGGGACCAATGAACACTGAAGCTTTCTTT. Protein sequence: CASSLGPMNTEAFF.

The rearrangement joins TRBV7-8 to TRBJ2-4; TRBD2 is a possible D gene (6 bases). Germline CDR1 SGHVS, CDR2 FQNEAQ. V lost 4 bases, J lost 4 bases, and 14 bases lay in between. The CDR3 has 15 residues. This CDR3 is CASSSERAGKNIQYF. The DNA for the CDR3 is TGTGCCAGCAGCTCTGAGAGGGCGGGGAAAAACATTCAGTACTTC.

This chain links TRBV5-1 with TRBJ1-6, with TRBD1 as a possible D gene (5 bases). CDR3 size: 16 residues. V was cut by 0 bases and J by 6 bases, with 13 bases left in between. Germline V gene lookup returns CDR1 SGHRS and CDR2 YFSETQ. CDR3 DNA sequence: TGCGCCAGCAGCTTGGGCGGGACCACGGGTAATTCACCCCTCCACTTT. Translated: CASSLGGTTGNSPLHF.

The chain combines TRBV19 with TRBJ2-7; D unclear. This CDR3 has 13 residues. Germline CDR1 is LNHDA and CDR2 is SQIVND (reference sequence). Trimming shortened V by 6 bases and J by 4 bases, and 13 bases separated the two germline ends. The CDR3 DNA reads TGTGCCAGTAGGTCCCCAGTCCTGTACGAGCAGTACTTC. Translation gives CASRSPVLYEQYF. Using reference TRBV19 and TRBJ2-7 for the parts outside the CDR3, the full variable domain is DGGITQSPKYLFRKEGQNVTLSCEQNLNHDAMYWYRQDPGQGLRLIYYSQIVNDFQKGDIAEGYSVSREKKESFPLTVTSAQKNPTAFYLCASRSPVLYEQYFGPGTRLTVT.

The gene calls are TRBV15 and TRBJ2-1; 11 bases are a match to TRBD2. CDR1 and CDR2 from the germline V gene are LNHNV and YYDKDF (reference sequence). This CDR3 is built from 15 residues. The V and J ends lost 3 bases and 6 bases, in that order; junction bases with no gene match: 4. CDR3 loop: CATSRGGTSGNEQFF. CDR3 sequence (DNA): TGTGCCACCAGCAGGGGGGGGACTAGCGGCAATGAGCAGTTCTTC.

To note about this clone: A junction end diverges from the germline sequence, so it may reflect a read error. V and J are TRBV10-3 and TRBJ1-3; 9 nucleotides line up with TRBD1. The germline gives CDR1 ENHRY, CDR2 SYGVKD. CDR3 length equals 14 residues. CDR3 DNA: TGTGCCATCGGTGACAGGGGGGATGGAAACACCATATATTTT. It translates to CAIGDRGDGNTIYF.

The rearrangement uses TRBV9 and TRBJ2-6, with D possibly being TRBD1 (6 bases). V gave up 6 bases and J gave up 2 bases, with 15 bases separating them. The CDR3 has 16 amino acids. From germline, CDR1 is SGDLS and CDR2 YYNGEE. CDR3 in amino acids: CASTTGKGTGANVLTF. CDR3 nucleotide sequence: TGTGCCAGCACCACAGGGAAGGGGACTGGGGCCAACGTCCTGACTTTC.

This rearrangement joins TRBV4-1 to TRBJ2-1, with 8 bases lining up with TRBD2. V lost 0 bases, J lost 8 bases, and 6 bases stayed unmatched. The CDR3 consists of 15 residues. Germline loops: CDR1 MGHRA, CDR2 YSYEKL. CDR3 sequence (DNA): TGCGCCAGCAGCCAAGATCGTGGTAGCGGGGATGAGCAGTTCTTC. This codes for CASSQDRGSGDEQFF.